This is a list of T cell receptor beta chains from one sample in a study of blood T cells in healthy people across ages. From the 5' RACE reads, TCRdb called clonotypes with MiXCR, one entry per CDR3 protein. The sample has under 750,000 distinct CDR3 sequences, less than 60% seen once. Sequencing was carried out using blood. Source of these receptors: an elderly man in good health. Both conserved end residues are part of each CDR3. The size of a clone is reported for some rows only, either as once, few or many, or as a class for expanded clones.

TRBV20-1	TRBJ2-4	.	CSARKTSATQLGIQYF
TRBV29-1	TRBJ2-2	.	CSVASRANTGELFF
TRBV20-1	TRBJ2-7	many	CSASSGGYEQYF
TRBV6-5	TRBJ2-1	many	CASSLGLGNFGEQFF
TRBV20-1	TRBJ1-2	few	CSASRDSEANYGYTF
TRBV6-2/TRBV6-3	TRBJ2-4	.	CACRGIAKNIQYF
TRBV7-9	TRBJ2-5	few	CASSFGLAGVLREQYF
TRBV20-1	TRBJ1-5	few	CSARVSGESNQPQHF
TRBV5-1	TRBJ2-5	few	CASRKGQQETQYF
TRBV12-3/TRBV12-4	TRBJ1-1	.	CASSLQGQTEAFF
TRBV30	TRBJ2-7	.	CAWSRDPPYEQYF
TRBV4-3	TRBJ2-1	.	CASSQVRGLAGTYNEQFF
TRBV6-5	TRBJ2-1	many	CASSYTGTGGDEQFF
TRBV7-9	TRBJ1-5	.	CARSPGQGAHQPQHF
TRBV5-1	TRBJ2-3	few	CASRPGASGSTDTQYF
TRBV20-1	TRBJ1-2	.	CSALGQLSNYGYTF
TRBV10-3	TRBJ1-2	.	CAIKSVEGYGYTF
TRBV28	TRBJ1-1	.	CASSHSGNTEPFF
TRBV12-3/TRBV12-4	TRBJ2-1	.	CASSLKSSEASGRSTYNEQFF
TRBV7-2	TRBJ2-1	few	CASSFGSGSIGEQFF
TRBV20-1	TRBJ2-3	.	CSARDTSLPTDTQYF
TRBV2	TRBJ2-7	few	CASRPLYEQYF
TRBV7-2	TRBJ1-1	.	CASSISGTGGAWEAFF
TRBV10-3	TRBJ2-5	few	CASKGGGPRETQYF
TRBV20-1	TRBJ1-2	.	CSARDREGLEGYTF
TRBV6-5	TRBJ2-2	.	CATWTVDPGELFF
TRBV20-1	TRBJ2-3	many	CSAGPSAGGEITDTQYF
TRBV5-6	TRBJ2-7	.	CASSSAWTGGTYEQYF
TRBV9	TRBJ2-3	.	CASSAGLAGMWDTQYF
TRBV7-3	TRBJ2-2	.	CASSPDGTTKGRELFF
TRBV3-1	TRBJ1-2	.	CASSAVGMAGYTF
TRBV9	TRBJ2-1	.	CASSVEPRPIRGSGGHYNEQFF
TRBV7-2	TRBJ2-3	.	CASRTGGGSADTQYF
TRBV12-3/TRBV12-4	TRBJ2-4	.	CASSFTLQIQYF
TRBV29-1	TRBJ2-7	.	CSVAGGSYEQYF
TRBV4-3	TRBJ1-6	.	CASSQKDRDSPLHF
TRBV5-1	TRBJ2-7	few	CASSQLTGGNEQYF
TRBV20-1	TRBJ2-4	.	CSASPSGANEQYF
TRBV7-2	TRBJ1-6	.	CASNLDAGEDSPLHF
TRBV29-1	TRBJ2-3	.	CSARGTSDSSTDTQYF
TRBV9	TRBJ2-7	few	CASSGSDGYEQYF
TRBV27	TRBJ1-1	.	CASNPQGASTEAFF
TRBV6-5	TRBJ2-7	.	CASSSHSRDRDSYEQYF
TRBV6-6	TRBJ2-3	once	CAGRDSGTDTQYF
TRBV27	TRBJ1-4	few	CASRTRKLANEKLFF
TRBV7-2	TRBJ2-7	.	CASSSTGVSSYEQYF
TRBV25-1	TRBJ2-3	few	CASSGRDTQYF
TRBV4-3	TRBJ2-3	.	CASSQQGGPDTQYF
TRBV10-3	TRBJ2-1	.	CAISTSSNEQFF
TRBV2	.	.	CASSPGLSYNEQYF
TRBV7-9	TRBJ2-1	.	CASSPGLADAEQFF
TRBV7-2	TRBJ2-3	.	CASSFDGGAGGDTQYF
TRBV4-1	.	.	CASSQDGLAGVDNIQYF
TRBV28	TRBJ2-3	.	CASSNLGLAGGPSGSDTQYF
TRBV6-2/TRBV6-3	TRBJ2-1	once	CASSYSGTSGSYEQFF